This TCR beta chain was sequenced in a study of cytomegalovirus exposure and HLA in healthy donors. The V gene end was trimmed by 4 bases and the J gene end by 4 bases; junction bases not matched to a gene: 7. This CDR3 is 14 amino acids long. Germline V CDR1 and CDR2: SGHRS, YFSETQ. This clone was seen only a few times. Primers included in the PCR were 60 Vbeta and 13 Jbeta primers. Profiled with immunoSEQ multiplex PCR; TCRdb holds only in-frame clones, not every one. The sample gives 100,000 to 150,000 clones, 70% to 80% of which show up once; approximately 2% is in the top ten. The chain couples TRBV5-1 to TRBJ1-2; 7 bases line up with TRBD1. The TCR sequence derives from a female donor in good health and CMV-seropositive. Sequencing was done on a sample of PBMCs. DNA for the CDR3: TGCGCCAGCAGCGTCCGGGACAGTCCCTATGGCTACACCTTC. Protein: CASSVRDSPYGYTF.